The clone carrying this TCR beta chain is categorized as medium-sized. TRB rearrangements were amplified by multiplex PCR with BIOMED2 TRB-A/B primers. TCRdb re-derived calls from the multiplex PCR reads in MiXCR, one entry per CDR3 protein. The sample has roughly 15,000 distinct CDR3 sequences; less than 30% are singletons. The data are from a study of T and B cells in COVID-19 patients. Germline V CDR1 and CDR2: SGHNT, YYREEE (reference sequence). The CDR3 sequence is 13 residues long. V was clipped by 6 bases and J by 4 bases, with 11 bases between them. Each TRB amplification used about 220-500 ng of genomic DNA from blood.

This clonotype was obtained from a human donor who had recovered from COVID-19. The sequencing input was blood. This sequence joins TRBV5-4 and TRBJ2-1, with no clear D. The CDR3 protein is CASTSGRYNEQFF. The CDR3 DNA reads TGTGCCAGCACCTCCGGGCGGTACAATGAGCAGTTCTTC.